The table lists the clone carrying this T cell receptor (beta chain) with a few counts. Its target is unknown. Collection occurred without any documented infections or immune events in donors. The record originates from a study of identifying expanded T cells in peripheral blood. General observations from the study: Across healthy donors, higher total template counts meant significantly greater roughly 2-week count variance. Differentially abundant clones: about 1.2 between replicates, 16.4 at roughly 2 weeks, under 25 at four.

The repertoire was sequenced with immunoSEQ multiplex PCR; TCRdb's copy has only in-frame clones and lacks some. This table has tens of thousands of clones, 84% appearing once. The CDR3 has 13 residues. V gave up 3 bases and J gave up 4 bases; unmatched junction bases: 2. This TCR derives from a person aged 18-70 years in good health. The chain combines TRBV5-3 with TRBJ1-2, with 8 bases matching TRBD1. TRBV5-3 is an open reading frame, and its role is uncertain. Sequenced input: blood. Written as DNA, the CDR3 is TGTGCCAGAAGCTCAGACAGGGGCTATGGCTACACCTTC. Protein product: CARSSDRGYGYTF.